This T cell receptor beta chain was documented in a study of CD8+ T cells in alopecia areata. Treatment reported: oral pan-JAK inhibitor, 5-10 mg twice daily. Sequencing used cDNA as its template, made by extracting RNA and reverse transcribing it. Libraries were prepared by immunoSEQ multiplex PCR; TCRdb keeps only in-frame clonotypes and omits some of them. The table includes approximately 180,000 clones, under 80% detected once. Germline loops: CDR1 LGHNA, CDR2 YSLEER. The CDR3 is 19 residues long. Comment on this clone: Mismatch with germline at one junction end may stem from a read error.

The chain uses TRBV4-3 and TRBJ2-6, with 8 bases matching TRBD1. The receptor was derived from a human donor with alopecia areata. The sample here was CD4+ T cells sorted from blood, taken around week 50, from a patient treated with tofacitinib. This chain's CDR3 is CASRQDRDRRDSGANVLTF. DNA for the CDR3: TGCGCCAGCAGACAAGACCGGGACAGGCGAGACTCTGGGGCCAACGTCCTGACTTTC.